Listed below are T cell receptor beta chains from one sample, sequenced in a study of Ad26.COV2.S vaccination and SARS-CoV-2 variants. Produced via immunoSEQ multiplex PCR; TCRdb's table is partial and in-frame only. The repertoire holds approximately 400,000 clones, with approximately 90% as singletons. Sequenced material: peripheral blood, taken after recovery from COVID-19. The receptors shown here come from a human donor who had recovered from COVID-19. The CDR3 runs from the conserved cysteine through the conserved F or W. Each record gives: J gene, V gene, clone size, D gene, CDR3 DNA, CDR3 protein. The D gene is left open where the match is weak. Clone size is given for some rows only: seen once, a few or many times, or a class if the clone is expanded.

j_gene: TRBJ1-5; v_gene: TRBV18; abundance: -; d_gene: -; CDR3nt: TGTGCCAGCTCACCTAACTTCAATCAGCCCCAGCATTTT; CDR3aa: CASSPNFNQPQHF
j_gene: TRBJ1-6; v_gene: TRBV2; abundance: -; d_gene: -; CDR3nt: TGTGCCAGCAGTGACAGGGAATCCTATAATTCACCCCTCCACTTT; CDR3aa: CASSDRESYNSPLHF
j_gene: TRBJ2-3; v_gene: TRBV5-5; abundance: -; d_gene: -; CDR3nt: TGTGCCAGCAGCTTGGAAGGGGTTGTTTCCACAGATACGCAGTATTTT; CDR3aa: CASSLEGVVSTDTQYF
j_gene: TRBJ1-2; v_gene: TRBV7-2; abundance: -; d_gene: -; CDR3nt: TGTGCCAGCAGCTTTACCCTTCGGGTCGGCTATGGCTACACCTTC; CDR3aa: CASSFTLRVGYGYTF
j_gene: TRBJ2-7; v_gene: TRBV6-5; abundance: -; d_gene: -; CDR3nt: TGTGCCAGCAGTTACAAGGGGACTCAGGGGGAGCAGTACTTC; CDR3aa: CASSYKGTQGEQYF
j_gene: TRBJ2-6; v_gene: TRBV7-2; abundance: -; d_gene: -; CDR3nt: TGTGCCAGCAGCTTAGGCGTGGCAGCCGGGGCCAACGTCCTGACTTTC; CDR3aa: CASSLGVAAGANVLTF
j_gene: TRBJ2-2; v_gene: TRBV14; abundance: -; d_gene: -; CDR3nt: TGTGCCAGCAGCCAAAGCCCCGCCCTGGCCGGGGAGCTGTTTTTT; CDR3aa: CASSQSPALAGELFF
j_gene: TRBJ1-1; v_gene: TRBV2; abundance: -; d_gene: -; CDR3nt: TGTGCCAGCAGTGAAATTTACACTGAAGCTTTCTTT; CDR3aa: CASSEIYTEAFF
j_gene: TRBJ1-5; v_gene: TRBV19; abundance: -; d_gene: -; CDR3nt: TGTGCCAGTAGTATAGTAGGGACGGGTCAGCCCCAGCATTTT; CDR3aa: CASSIVGTGQPQHF
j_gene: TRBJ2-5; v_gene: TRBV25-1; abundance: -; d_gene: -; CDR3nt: TGTGCCAGCAGTGAATTTCGGGGGCGAGAGACCCAGTACTTC; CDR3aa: CASSEFRGRETQYF
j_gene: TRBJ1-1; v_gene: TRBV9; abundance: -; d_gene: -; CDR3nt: TGTGCCAGCAGCGTAGGGGGTGGAGGGGGAGATACTGAAGCTTTCTTT; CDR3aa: CASSVGGGGGDTEAFF
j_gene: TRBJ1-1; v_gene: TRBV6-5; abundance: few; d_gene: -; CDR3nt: TGTGCCAGCAGCGCCACCATCAGACGAACAGCTGAAGCTTTCTTT; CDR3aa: CASSATIRRTAEAFF
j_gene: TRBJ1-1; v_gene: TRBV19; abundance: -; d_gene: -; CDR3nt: TGTGCCAGTAAAGGAGCCGCCCAAGAAGCTTTCTTT; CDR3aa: CASKGAAQEAFF
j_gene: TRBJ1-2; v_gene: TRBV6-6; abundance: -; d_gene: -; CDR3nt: TGTGCCAGCAGTACGATAGACAGGTTCTGGGGCTACACCTTC; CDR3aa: CASSTIDRFWGYTF
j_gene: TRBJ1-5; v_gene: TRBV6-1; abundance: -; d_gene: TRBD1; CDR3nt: TGTGCCAGCAGGGAAAGGACAGGGCATTATAGCAATCAGCCCCAGCATTTT; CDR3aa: CASRERTGHYSNQPQHF
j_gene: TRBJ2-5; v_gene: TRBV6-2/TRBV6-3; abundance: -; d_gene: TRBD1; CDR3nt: TGTGCCAGCAGCACCGGGACAGGGAGCGAGACCCAGTACTTC; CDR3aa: CASSTGTGSETQYF
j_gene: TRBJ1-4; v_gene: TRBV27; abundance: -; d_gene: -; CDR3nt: TGTGCCAGCAGTTTGTTCGGGGAAAAACTGTTTTTT; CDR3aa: CASSLFGEKLFF